This T cell receptor beta chain was captured by sequencing in a study of CD8 T cells in Susac syndrome. This clonotype was seen a handful of times. With random hexamers, reverse transcription was performed on about 0.5 to 1 ug of RNA. TCRdb reprocessed the immunoSEQ multiplex PCR reads with MiXCR, giving one entry per CDR3 protein. The profile shows about 60,000 distinct CDR3 sequences, about 92% of them singletons. The CDR3 runs 13 residues. The germline CDR1 and CDR2 sequences are SGHRS and YFSETQ. V was trimmed by 2 bases and J by 1 base, leaving 7 bases between them. This rearrangement joins TRBV5-1 to TRBJ2-7; unclear D gene. The sequence was obtained from a human donor in good health. The sequenced material came from CD8+ T cells from PBMCs. CDR3 residues: CASSLRMSYEQYF. CDR3 in DNA: TGCGCCAGCAGCTTACGGATGTCCTACGAGCAGTACTTC.